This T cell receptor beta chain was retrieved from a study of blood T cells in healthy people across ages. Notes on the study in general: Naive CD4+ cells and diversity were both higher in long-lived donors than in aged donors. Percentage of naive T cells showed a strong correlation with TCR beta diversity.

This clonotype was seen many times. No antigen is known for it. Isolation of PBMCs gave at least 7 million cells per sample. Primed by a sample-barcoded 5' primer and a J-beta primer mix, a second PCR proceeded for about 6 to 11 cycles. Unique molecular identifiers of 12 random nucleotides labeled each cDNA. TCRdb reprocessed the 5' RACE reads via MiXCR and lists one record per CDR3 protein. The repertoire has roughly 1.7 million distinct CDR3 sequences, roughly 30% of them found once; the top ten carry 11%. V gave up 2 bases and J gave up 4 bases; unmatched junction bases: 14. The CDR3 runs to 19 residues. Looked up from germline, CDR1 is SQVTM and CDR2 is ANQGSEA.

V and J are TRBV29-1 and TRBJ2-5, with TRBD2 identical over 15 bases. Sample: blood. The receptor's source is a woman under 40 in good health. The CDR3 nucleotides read TGCAGCGTTGAACCGGGACTAGCGGGAGGCGGGGCCTCGACAGAGACCCAGTACTTC. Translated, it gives CSVEPGLAGGGASTETQYF.